A selection of T cell receptor beta chains follows, all from one sample in a study of response to subunit inactivated influenza vaccine. TCRdb passed the RT-PCR reads through MiXCR, listing each CDR3 protein once. The sample carries hundreds of thousands of distinct CDR3 sequences, around a sixth recorded once. The sequences come from PBMCs from blood, collected 11 to 12 days after vaccination. These TCRs come from a man aged 50 to 60 who received an inactivated influenza vaccine. CDR3s leave out the opening cysteine and the closing phenylalanine or tryptophan.

v_call: TRBV7-2
cdr3_aa: ASSSYPGGDTEAF

v_call: TRBV28
cdr3_aa: ASSLWVGSQPQH

v_call: TRBV12-3/TRBV12-4
cdr3_aa: ASSFMAISSSLH

v_call: TRBV4-1
cdr3_aa: ASSPLAGETDTQY

v_call: TRBV12-3/TRBV12-4
cdr3_aa: ASSTTGFNSPLH

v_call: TRBV5-1
cdr3_aa: ASTPTSGSTDTQY

v_call: TRBV6-2/TRBV6-3
cdr3_aa: ASTPDTGLSYT

v_call: TRBV6-2/TRBV6-3
cdr3_aa: ASSYALTGQGNEQY

v_call: TRBV15
cdr3_aa: ATSSPQGLMGYT

v_call: TRBV20-1
cdr3_aa: SARVSSYEQY

v_call: TRBV12-3/TRBV12-4
cdr3_aa: ASSSFPSLDTQY

v_call: TRBV29-1
cdr3_aa: SVTSGGTDTQY

v_call: TRBV7-7
cdr3_aa: ASSLGSRQETQY

v_call: TRBV12-3/TRBV12-4
cdr3_aa: ASSLSGVREKLF

v_call: TRBV4-2
cdr3_aa: ASSQDESKAGNYEQY

v_call: TRBV11-2
cdr3_aa: ASSLKFRARGGSETQY

v_call: TRBV6-2/TRBV6-3
cdr3_aa: ASSSSGGFYEQY

v_call: TRBV2
cdr3_aa: ASTAGLADQETQY

v_call: TRBV7-2
cdr3_aa: ASSSLNEKLF

v_call: TRBV20-1
cdr3_aa: SAQGQETQY

v_call: TRBV4-2
cdr3_aa: ASSTHKNTEAF

v_call: TRBV19
cdr3_aa: ASNSWDDTNNEQF

v_call: TRBV5-1
cdr3_aa: ASSFETSGVRTQY

v_call: TRBV1
cdr3_aa: TSSPSQGFGELF

v_call: TRBV6-2/TRBV6-3
cdr3_aa: ASSRSGQDPVNGYT

v_call: TRBV13
cdr3_aa: ASSLEAGGVGTGELF

v_call: TRBV6-2/TRBV6-3
cdr3_aa: ASSYRPTGELF

v_call: TRBV4-3
cdr3_aa: ASSQDQGPYEQY

v_call: TRBV7-8
cdr3_aa: ASSLWGSQDSNQPQH

v_call: TRBV7-2
cdr3_aa: ASSPFVGVRYEQY

v_call: TRBV6-5
cdr3_aa: ATKQGYSPLH

v_call: TRBV19
cdr3_aa: ASSIGSSSSYNEQF

v_call: TRBV11-2
cdr3_aa: ASSPTARGTGELF

v_call: TRBV12-3/TRBV12-4
cdr3_aa: ASSLMRDTQY

v_call: TRBV7-9
cdr3_aa: ASSLAGRPSDEQY

v_call: TRBV3-1
cdr3_aa: ASSIRVGHYEQY

v_call: TRBV7-8
cdr3_aa: ASSLREGRNEQF

v_call: TRBV12-3/TRBV12-4
cdr3_aa: ASSLLGTGAYEQY

v_call: TRBV6-5
cdr3_aa: ASSYGVRGLTEAF

v_call: TRBV20-1
cdr3_aa: SATGTRSTDTQY